The T cell receptor (beta chain) described here comes from a study of patients and donors after allogeneic stem cell transplantation. CDR3 length: 18 residues. With 1 base clipped from V and 4 bases from J, the junction kept 12 bases outside the gene matches. Germline V CDR1 and CDR2: KGHDR, SFDVKD. One entry per CDR3 protein results from TCRdb running MiXCR on the RT-PCR reads. The top ten hold around 6% of the sample, which has about 960,000 distinct CDR3 sequences, more than 15% seen once. The sequence came from a human donor who was either an allogeneic HSCT recipient or a stem cell or donor lymphocyte infusion donor (not recorded which). It is not recorded whose cells these are; they may come from a transplant donor. The specimen was blood, either unsorted or a sorted T cell fraction (not recorded which). V usage is TRBV24-1 and J usage is TRBJ2-1, with 7 nucleotides matching TRBD2. This chain's CDR3 is CATSDFTGSASGYNEQFF. DNA for the CDR3: TGTGCCACCAGTGATTTTACCGGGTCGGCTAGCGGATACAATGAGCAGTTCTTC.